The present T cell receptor beta chain was sequenced within a study of T cell changes during pregnancy in multiple sclerosis. After removal of 1 base from V and 4 bases from J, the junction contained 5 bases not matched to a gene. From germline, CDR1 is SGHDN and CDR2 FVKESK. CDR3 length equals 16 residues. Repertoires were generated with immunoSEQ multiplex PCR, while TCRdb's copy carries only in-frame clones and drops some. The sample lists about 89,000 clones, around 94% occurring once. The TCR sequence derives from a female donor with multiple sclerosis, enrolled in a pregnancy study. V usage is TRBV14 and J usage is TRBJ2-2; 8 bases agree with TRBD1. Sample: peripheral blood, taken in the third trimester of pregnancy. The CDR3 loop is CASSQVQGARTGELFF. The DNA for the CDR3 is TGTGCCAGCAGCCAAGTCCAGGGGGCGCGCACCGGGGAGCTGTTTTTT.